The 9 T cell receptor beta chains listed next were all sequenced from one sample in a study of T cells after yellow fever vaccination. TCRdb recomputed calls from the 5' RACE reads with MiXCR, one row per CDR3 protein. This sample has roughly 16,000 distinct CDR3 sequences, with approximately 4% found just once. The source was PBMCs, either bulk or a sorted T-cell subset (CD4+, CD8+, memory, or dextramer-sorted; not recorded which), collected 15 days after the yellow fever booster vaccination. The receptors here all came from a man in his thirties or forties who received the YFV17D yellow fever vaccine.

In its sample, this clonotype is medium-sized. The chain is built from TRBV29-1 and TRBJ1-4, with D hard to call. The length of the CDR3 is 11 residues. The V end lost 2 bases, the J end lost 3 bases, and 1 base lay between the germline ends. Germline-derived CDR1 and CDR2 are SQVTM and ANQGSEA. CDR3 sequence reads: CSVESNEKLFF. The CDR3 DNA follows: TGCAGCGTTGAATCTAATGAAAAACTGTTTTTT.

This clonotype was seen repeatedly, ten times or more. The chain joins TRBV29-1 to TRBJ2-7; TRBD1 or TRBD2 may be the D gene (5 bases each). CDR3 length equals 11 residues. Germline assignment: CDR1 SQVTM and CDR2 ANQGSEA. Trimming took 6 bases from V and 6 from J, leaving 12 bases between them. This chain's CDR3 is CSVLYGGEQYF. The CDR3 nucleotides are TGCAGCGTCCTTTATGGGGGCGAGCAGTACTTC.

This clonotype was seen many times. This chain connects TRBV29-1 to TRBJ1-3; D is uncertain. Trimming removed 4 bases at V and 0 bases at J, with 10 bases between. Germline assignment: CDR1 SQVTM and CDR2 ANQGSEA. This CDR3 comprises 14 residues. In DNA form, the CDR3 reads TGCAGCGTTGCTCCAACACACTCTGGAAACACCATATATTTT. Translation gives CSVAPTHSGNTIYF.

This clonotype was picked up many times. The chain uses TRBV27 and TRBJ1-2, with TRBD1 matching over 7 bases. CDR3 length: 14 residues. CDR1 and CDR2 (germline): MNHEY, SMNVEV (reference sequence). V was pared by 5 bases and J by 3 bases, with 6 bases of the junction left unmatched. CDR3 nucleotide sequence: TGTGCCAGCAGTCCAGGGGGGGAATACTATGGCTACACCTTC. Its protein product is CASSPGGEYYGYTF.

This clonotype was detected ten times or more. J is TRBJ1-5 and V is TRBV28; D is undetermined. From germline, CDR1 is MDHEN and CDR2 SYDVKM. The CDR3 is 14 amino acids. V lost 3 bases and J 3 bases, leaving 9 bases between the germline ends. DNA of the CDR3: TGTGCCAGCAGTTTCTTTCAGGTCAATCAGCCCCAGCATTTT. Amino acids: CASSFFQVNQPQHF.

This clonotype was counted at least ten times. This CDR3 is CSAIQGAYEQYF. The CDR3 nucleotides are TGCAGTGCTATACAGGGGGCCTACGAGCAGTACTTC. The chain couples TRBV20-1 to TRBJ2-7; 8 nucleotides match TRBD1. J gave up 2 bases and V 4 bases, and 1 base lay outside the gene matches. In germline, CDR1 is DFQATT, CDR2 SNEGSKA (reference sequence). The CDR3 has 12 residues.

This clonotype was recorded at least ten times. This chain links TRBV19 with TRBJ1-1; D is unresolved. The CDR3 extends over 12 amino acids. Germline values: CDR1 LNHDA, CDR2 SQIVND (reference sequence). Deletions cut 3 bases from V and 5 bases from J, with 7 bases between. CDR3 in DNA: TGTGCCAGTAGTATGCGGCAGACTGAAGCTTTCTTT. Translation gives CASSMRQTEAFF.

This clonotype came up many times. V gene TRBV20-1 combines with J gene TRBJ2-1; possibly TRBD1 or TRBD2 for D (5 bases each). The CDR3 covers 16 residues. V was cut by 0 bases and J by 2 bases, with 14 bases left in between. Germline CDR1 and CDR2: DFQATT and SNEGSKA (reference sequence). CDR3 sequence (DNA): TGCAGTGCTAGAGATCGGGGCGGGTTCACCTACAATGAGCAGTTCTTC. It translates to CSARDRGGFTYNEQFF.

In this sample, this clonotype turned up many times. For the CDR3, the DNA is TGTGCCAGCAGCTCAGGGGACAGTAGCAATCAGCCCCAGCATTTT. This sequence encodes CASSSGDSSNQPQHF. V is TRBV7-9 and J is TRBJ1-5; 7 bases map to TRBD1. The CDR3 runs 15 residues. From germline, CDR1 is SEHNR and CDR2 FQNEAQ (reference sequence). V was pared by 4 bases and J by 0 bases, with 3 bases of the junction left unmatched.